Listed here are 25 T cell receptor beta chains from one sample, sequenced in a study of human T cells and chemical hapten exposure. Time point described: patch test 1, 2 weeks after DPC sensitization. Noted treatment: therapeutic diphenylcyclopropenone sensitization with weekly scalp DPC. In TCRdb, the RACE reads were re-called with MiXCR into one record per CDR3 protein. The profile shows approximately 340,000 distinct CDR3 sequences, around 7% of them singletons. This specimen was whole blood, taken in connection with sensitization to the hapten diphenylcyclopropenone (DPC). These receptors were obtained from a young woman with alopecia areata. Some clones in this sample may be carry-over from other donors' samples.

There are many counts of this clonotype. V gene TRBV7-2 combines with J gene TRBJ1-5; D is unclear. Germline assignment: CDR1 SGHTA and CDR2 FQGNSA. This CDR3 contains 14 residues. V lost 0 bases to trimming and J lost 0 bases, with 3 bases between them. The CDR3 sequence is CASSLAYSNQPQHF. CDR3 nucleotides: TGTGCCAGCAGCTTAGCGTATAGCAATCAGCCCCAGCATTTT. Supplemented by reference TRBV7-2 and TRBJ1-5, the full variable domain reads GAGVSQSPSNKVTEKGKDVELRCDPISGHTALYWYRQSLGQGLEFLIYFQGNSAPDKSGLPSDRFSAERTGGSVSTLTIQRTQQEDSAVYLCASSLAYSNQPQHFGDGTRLSIL.

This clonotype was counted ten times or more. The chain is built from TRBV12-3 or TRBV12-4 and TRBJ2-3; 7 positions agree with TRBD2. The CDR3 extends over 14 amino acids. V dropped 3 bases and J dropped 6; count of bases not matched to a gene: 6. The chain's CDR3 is CASSFGQGGDTQYF. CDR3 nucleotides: TGTGCCAGCAGTTTTGGGCAGGGAGGGGATACGCAGTATTTT.

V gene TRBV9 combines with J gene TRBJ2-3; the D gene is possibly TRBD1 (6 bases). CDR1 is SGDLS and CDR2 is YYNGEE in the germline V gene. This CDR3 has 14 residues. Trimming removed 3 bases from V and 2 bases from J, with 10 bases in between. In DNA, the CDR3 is TGTGCCAGCAGCGGCGAGGGGGTCACAGATACGCAGTATTTT. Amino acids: CASSGEGVTDTQYF.

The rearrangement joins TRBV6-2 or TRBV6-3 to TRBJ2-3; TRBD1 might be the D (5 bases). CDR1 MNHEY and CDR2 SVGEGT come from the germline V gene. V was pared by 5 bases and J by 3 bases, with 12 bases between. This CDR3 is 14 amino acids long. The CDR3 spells CASSVGHRTDTQYF. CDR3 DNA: TGTGCCAGCAGTGTGGGGCACCGAACAGATACGCAGTATTTT.

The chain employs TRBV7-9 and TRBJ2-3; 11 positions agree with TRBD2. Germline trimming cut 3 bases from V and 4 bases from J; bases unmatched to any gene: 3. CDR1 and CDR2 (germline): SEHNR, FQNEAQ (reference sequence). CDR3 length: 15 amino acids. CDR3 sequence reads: CASSLLAGGADTQYF. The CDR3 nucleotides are TGTGCCAGCAGCTTGCTAGCGGGAGGAGCAGATACGCAGTATTTT.

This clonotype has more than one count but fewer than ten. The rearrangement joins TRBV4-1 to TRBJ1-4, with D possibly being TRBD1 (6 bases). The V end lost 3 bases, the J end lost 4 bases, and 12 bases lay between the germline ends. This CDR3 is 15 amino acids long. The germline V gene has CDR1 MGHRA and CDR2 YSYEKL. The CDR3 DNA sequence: TGCGCCAGCAGCCATGAGGGGGGTCTTAATGAAAAACTGTTTTTT. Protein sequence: CASSHEGGLNEKLFF.

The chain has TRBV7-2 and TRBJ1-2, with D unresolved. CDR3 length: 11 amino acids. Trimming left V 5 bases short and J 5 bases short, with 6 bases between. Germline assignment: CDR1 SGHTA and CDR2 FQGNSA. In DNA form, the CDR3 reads TGTGCCAGCAGCCAACGATATGGCTACACCTTC. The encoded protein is CASSQRYGYTF.

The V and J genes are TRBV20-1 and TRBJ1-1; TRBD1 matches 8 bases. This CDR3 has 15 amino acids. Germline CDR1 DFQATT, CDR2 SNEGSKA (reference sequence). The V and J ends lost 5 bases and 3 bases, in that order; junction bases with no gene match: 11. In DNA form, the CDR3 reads TGCAGTGCTGGGGACAGGTCCATTGGCGACACTGAAGCTTTCTTT. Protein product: CSAGDRSIGDTEAFF.

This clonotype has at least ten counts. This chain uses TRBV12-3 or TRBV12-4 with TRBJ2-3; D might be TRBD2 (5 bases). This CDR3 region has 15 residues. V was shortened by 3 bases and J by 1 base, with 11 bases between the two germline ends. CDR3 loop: CASSFPRGGTDTQYF. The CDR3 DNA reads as TGTGCCAGCAGTTTCCCTCGGGGAGGCACAGATACGCAGTATTTT.

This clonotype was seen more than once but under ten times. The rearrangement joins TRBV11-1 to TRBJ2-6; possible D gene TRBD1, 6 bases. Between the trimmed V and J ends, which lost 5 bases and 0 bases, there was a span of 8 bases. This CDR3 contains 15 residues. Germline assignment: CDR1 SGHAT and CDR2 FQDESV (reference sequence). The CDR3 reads CASSDRNSGANVLTF. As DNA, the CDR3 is TGTGCCAGCAGCGACAGGAACTCTGGGGCCAACGTCCTGACTTTC.

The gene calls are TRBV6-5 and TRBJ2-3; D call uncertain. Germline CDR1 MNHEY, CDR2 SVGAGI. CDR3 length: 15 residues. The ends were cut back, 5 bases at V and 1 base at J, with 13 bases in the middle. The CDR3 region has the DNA TGTGCCAGCAGTGAGTGGACGGCCCGCACAGATACGCAGTATTTT. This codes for CASSEWTARTDTQYF.

In DNA form, the CDR3 reads TGTGCCAGCAGCCCGGGACTAGCGGGGGTAGAGCAGTTCTTC. This gives the protein CASSPGLAGVEQFF. This rearrangement joins TRBV28 to TRBJ2-1, with TRBD2 matching over 14 bases. With 6 bases clipped from V and 10 bases from J, the junction kept 5 bases outside the gene matches. This CDR3 region has 14 residues. The germline V gene has CDR1 MDHEN and CDR2 SYDVKM. The variable domain in full, with the rest retrieved from reference TRBV28 and TRBJ2-1, is DVKVTQSSRYLVKRTGEKVFLECVQDMDHENMFWYRQDPGLGLRLIYFSYDVKMKEKGDIPEGYSVSREKKERFSLILESASTNQTSMYLCASSPGLAGVEQFFGPGTRLTVL.

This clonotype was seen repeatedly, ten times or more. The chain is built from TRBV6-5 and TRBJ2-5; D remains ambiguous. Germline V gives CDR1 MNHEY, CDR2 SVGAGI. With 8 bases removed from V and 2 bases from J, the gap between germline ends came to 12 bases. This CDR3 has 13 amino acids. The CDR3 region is CASHRALQETQYF. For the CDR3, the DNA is TGTGCCAGCCACCGGGCTCTACAAGAGACCCAGTACTTC.

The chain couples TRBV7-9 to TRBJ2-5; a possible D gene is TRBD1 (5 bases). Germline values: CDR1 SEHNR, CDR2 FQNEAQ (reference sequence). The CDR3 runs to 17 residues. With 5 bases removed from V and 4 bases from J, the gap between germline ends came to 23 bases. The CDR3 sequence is CASSRRGTVKGGETQYF. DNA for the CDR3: TGTGCCAGCAGCCGTAGGGGCACAGTCAAAGGCGGAGAGACCCAGTACTTC.

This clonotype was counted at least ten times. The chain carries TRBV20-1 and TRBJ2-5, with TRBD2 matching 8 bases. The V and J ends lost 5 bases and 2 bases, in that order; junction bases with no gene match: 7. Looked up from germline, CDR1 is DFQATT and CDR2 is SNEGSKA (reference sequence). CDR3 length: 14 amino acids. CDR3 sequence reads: CSASGGPRQETQYF. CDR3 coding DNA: TGCAGTGCTTCGGGGGGGCCGCGTCAAGAGACCCAGTACTTC.

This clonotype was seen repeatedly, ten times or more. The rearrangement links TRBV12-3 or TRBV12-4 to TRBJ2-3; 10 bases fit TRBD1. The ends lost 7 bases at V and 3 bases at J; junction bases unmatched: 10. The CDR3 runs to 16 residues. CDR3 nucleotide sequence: TGTGCCAGCACCCCCGGCTCGGGACAGGGGACAGATACGCAGTATTTT. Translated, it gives CASTPGSGQGTDTQYF.

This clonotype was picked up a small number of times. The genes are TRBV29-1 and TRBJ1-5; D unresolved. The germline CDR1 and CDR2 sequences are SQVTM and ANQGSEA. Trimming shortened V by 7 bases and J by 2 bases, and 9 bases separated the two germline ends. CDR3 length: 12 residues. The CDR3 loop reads CSAKRGNQPQHF. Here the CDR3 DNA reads TGCAGCGCTAAAAGGGGCAATCAGCCCCAGCATTTT. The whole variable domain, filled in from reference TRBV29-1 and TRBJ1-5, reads SAVISQKPSRDICQRGTSLTIQCQVDSQVTMMFWYRQQPGQSLTLIATANQGSEATYESGFVIDKFPISRPNLTFSTLTVSNMSPEDSSIYLCSAKRGNQPQHFGDGTRLSIL.

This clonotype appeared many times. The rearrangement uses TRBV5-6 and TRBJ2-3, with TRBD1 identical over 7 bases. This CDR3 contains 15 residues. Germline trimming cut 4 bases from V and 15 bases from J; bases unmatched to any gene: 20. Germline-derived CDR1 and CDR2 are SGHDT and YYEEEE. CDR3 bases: TGTGCCAGCAGCCCAAAAGGGTACGACAGGGCCGGGTTATATTTT. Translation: CASSPKGYDRAGLYF.

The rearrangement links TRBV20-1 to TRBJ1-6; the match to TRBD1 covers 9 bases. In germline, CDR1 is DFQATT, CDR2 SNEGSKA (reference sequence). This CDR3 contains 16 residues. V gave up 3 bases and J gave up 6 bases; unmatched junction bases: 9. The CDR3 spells CSARITGGLTNSPLHF. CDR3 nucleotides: TGCAGTGCTAGGATTACAGGGGGCTTAACTAATTCACCCCTCCACTTT.

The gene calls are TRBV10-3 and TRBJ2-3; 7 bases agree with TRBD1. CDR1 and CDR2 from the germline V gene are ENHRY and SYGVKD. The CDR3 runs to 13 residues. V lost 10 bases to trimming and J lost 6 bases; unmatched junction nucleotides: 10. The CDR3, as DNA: TGTGCCACCAGGGGGAGCCCTGTGGATACGCAGTATTTT. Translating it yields CATRGSPVDTQYF.

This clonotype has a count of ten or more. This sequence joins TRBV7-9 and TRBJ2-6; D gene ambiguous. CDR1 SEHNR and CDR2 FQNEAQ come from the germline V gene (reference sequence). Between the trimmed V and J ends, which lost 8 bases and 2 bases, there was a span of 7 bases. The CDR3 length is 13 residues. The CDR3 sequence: CASVTTGANVLTF. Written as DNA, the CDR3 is TGTGCCAGCGTCACTACTGGGGCCAACGTCCTGACTTTC.

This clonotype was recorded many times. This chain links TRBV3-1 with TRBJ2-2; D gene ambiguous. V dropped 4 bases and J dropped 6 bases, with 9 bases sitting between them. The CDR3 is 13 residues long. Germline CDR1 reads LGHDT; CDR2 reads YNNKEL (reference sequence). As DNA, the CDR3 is TGTGCCAGCAGCCGGAAAGGGTCCGGGGAGCTGTTTTTT. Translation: CASSRKGSGELFF.

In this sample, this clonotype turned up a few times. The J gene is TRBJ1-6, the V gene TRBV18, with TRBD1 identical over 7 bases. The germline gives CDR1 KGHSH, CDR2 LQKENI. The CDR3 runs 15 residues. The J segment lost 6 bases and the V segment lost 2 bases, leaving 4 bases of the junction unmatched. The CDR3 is CASSPEGAPNSPLHF. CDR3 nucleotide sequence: TGTGCCAGCTCACCAGAGGGGGCCCCTAATTCACCCCTCCACTTT.

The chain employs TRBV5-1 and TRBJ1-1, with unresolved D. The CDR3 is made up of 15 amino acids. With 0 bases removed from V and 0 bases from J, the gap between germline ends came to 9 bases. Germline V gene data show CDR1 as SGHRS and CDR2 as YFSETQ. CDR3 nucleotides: TGCGCCAGCAGCTTGGTTGCCCTCATGAACACTGAAGCTTTCTTT. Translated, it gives CASSLVALMNTEAFF.

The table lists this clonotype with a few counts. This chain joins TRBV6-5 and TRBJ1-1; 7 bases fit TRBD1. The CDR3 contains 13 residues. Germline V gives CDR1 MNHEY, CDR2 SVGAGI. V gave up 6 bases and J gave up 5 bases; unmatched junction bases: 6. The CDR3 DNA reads TGTGCCAGCAGATTTCCACAGGGGACTGAAGCTTTCTTT. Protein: CASRFPQGTEAFF.